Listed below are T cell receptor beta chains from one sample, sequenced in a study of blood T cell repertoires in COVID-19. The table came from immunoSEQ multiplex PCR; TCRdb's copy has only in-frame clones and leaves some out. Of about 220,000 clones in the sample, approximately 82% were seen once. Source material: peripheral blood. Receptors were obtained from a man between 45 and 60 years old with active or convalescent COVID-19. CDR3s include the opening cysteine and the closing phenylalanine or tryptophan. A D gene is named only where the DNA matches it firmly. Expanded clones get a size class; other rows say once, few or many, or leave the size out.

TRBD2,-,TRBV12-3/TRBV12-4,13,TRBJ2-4,TGTGCCAGCAGTTCGGGAGGCTTTGACATTCAGTACTTC,CASSSGGFDIQYF
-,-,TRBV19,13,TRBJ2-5,TGTGCCAGTAGGCACTCTGCTGATGGGACCCAGTACTTC,CASRHSADGTQYF
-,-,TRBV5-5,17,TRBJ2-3,TGTGCCAGCAGCTGGGCGCATGGAGGGACCAACACAGATACGCAGTATTTT,CASSWAHGGTNTDTQYF
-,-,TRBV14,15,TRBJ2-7,TGTGCCAGCAGCCAATGGGGGGTCCTCTCCTACGAGCAGTACTTC,CASSQWGVLSYEQYF
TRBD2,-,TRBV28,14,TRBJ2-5,TGTGCCAGCAGTCCTCCGGGGGGGGAAGAGACCCAGTACTTC,CASSPPGGEETQYF
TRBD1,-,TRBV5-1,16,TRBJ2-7,TGCGCCAGCAGCTTGGGCGGGACAGGTGGGTCCTACGAGCAGTACTTC,CASSLGGTGGSYEQYF
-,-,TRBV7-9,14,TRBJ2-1,TGTGCCAGTGATTTACCGAGCTCCTACAATGAGCAGTTCTTC,CASDLPSSYNEQFF
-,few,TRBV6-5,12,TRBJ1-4,TGTGCCAGCAGGCGGGGAAATGAAAAACTGTTTTTT,CASRRGNEKLFF
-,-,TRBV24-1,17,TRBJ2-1,TGTGCCACCAGTGACCCGATTGGGAGAAGCTCCTACAATGAGCAGTTCTTC,CATSDPIGRSSYNEQFF
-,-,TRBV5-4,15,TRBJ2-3,TGTGCCAGCACCGCCAAACTAGTCGGATCAGATACGCAGTATTTT,CASTAKLVGSDTQYF
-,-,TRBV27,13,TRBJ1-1,TGTGCCAGCAGTTGGCAGGCGGGGACTGAAGCTTTCTTT,CASSWQAGTEAFF
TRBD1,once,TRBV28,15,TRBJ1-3,TGTGCCAGCAAAGAAGGGACAGGGGTTCGAAACACCATATATTTT,CASKEGTGVRNTIYF
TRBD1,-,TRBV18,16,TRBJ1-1,TGTGCCAGCTCACCTCAGGGGGCAAAGGTGTACACTGAAGCTTTCTTT,CASSPQGAKVYTEAFF
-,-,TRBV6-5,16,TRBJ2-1,TGTGCCAGCAGTTCCCGGGGTGGTGGGAGTTACAATGAGCAGTTCTTC,CASSSRGGGSYNEQFF
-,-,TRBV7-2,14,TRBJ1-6,TGTGCCAGCAGCTTAGCGCAACTTAATTCACCCCTCCACTTT,CASSLAQLNSPLHF
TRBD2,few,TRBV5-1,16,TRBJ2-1,TGCGCCAGTTTCCCCCGGAGCGGGAGCTCCTACAATGAGCAGTTCTTC,CASFPRSGSSYNEQFF
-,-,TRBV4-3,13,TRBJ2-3,TGCGCCAGCAGCCACAGGGTTGCAGATACGCAGTATTTT,CASSHRVADTQYF
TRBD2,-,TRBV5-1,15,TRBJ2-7,TGCGCCAGCAGCTTCCGACTAGCGGGCATATACGAGCAGTACTTC,CASSFRLAGIYEQYF
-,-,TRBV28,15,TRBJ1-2,TGTGCCAGCGGCTCGCGGGTAGTAGGGAACTATGGCTACACCTTC,CASGSRVVGNYGYTF
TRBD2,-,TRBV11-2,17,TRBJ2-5,TGTGCCAGCAGCTTAGGACGAGGGCTAGCGGGAAAAGAGACCCAGTACTTC,CASSLGRGLAGKETQYF
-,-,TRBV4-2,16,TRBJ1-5,TGTGCCAGCAGCCAAGCACTCCGGGACACCAATCAGCCCCAGCATTTT,CASSQALRDTNQPQHF
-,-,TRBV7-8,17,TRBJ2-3,TGTGCCAGCAGCTTAGTCGCAGGCCAACGTAGCACAGATACGCAGTATTTT,CASSLVAGQRSTDTQYF
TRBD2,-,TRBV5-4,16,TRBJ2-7,TGTGCCAGCAGCTCCCAGACTAGCGGAGCCCCCTACGAGCAGTACTTC,CASSSQTSGAPYEQYF
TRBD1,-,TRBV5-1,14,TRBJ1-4,TGCGCCAGCAGCTTGGACAGGGGGCAGGAAAAACTGTTTTTT,CASSLDRGQEKLFF
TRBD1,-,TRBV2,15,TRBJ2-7,TGTGCCAGCAGTGATGGGGACAGGGGGGCCTACGAGCAGTACTTC,CASSDGDRGAYEQYF
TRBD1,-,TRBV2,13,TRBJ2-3,TGTGCCAGCAGTGGACAGGGAGAAGATACGCAGTATTTT,CASSGQGEDTQYF
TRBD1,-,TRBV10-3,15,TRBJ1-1,TGTGCCATCAGTGCAGAGCCCACAGGGGACACTGAAGCTTTCTTT,CAISAEPTGDTEAFF
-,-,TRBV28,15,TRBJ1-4,TGTGCCAGCAGTTTAAGTGAAGGGGCGGCTGAAAAACTGTTTTTT,CASSLSEGAAEKLFF
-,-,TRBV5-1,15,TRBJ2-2,TGCGCCAGCAGGGAGCCGTTTGCGAACACCGGGGAGCTGTTTTTT,CASREPFANTGELFF
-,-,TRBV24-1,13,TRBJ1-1,TGTGCCACCAGGAGTAGCGACTACACTGAAGCTTTCTTT,CATRSSDYTEAFF
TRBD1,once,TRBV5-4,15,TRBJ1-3,TGTGCCAGCAGCATGGAGACAGGGTACGGAAACACCATATATTTT,CASSMETGYGNTIYF
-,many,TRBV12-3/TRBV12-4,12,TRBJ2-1,TGTGCCAGCAGTGGGTCAGGGAATGAGCAGTTCTTC,CASSGSGNEQFF
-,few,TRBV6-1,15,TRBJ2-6,TGTGCCAGCAGTGAAGCCCACTCTGGGGCCAACGTCCTGACTTTC,CASSEAHSGANVLTF
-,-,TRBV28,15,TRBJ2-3,TGTGCCAGCAGTTTTCAGAGGTCTAGTGGTGATACGCAGTATTTT,CASSFQRSSGDTQYF
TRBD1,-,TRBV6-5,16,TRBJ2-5,TGTGCCAGCAGTTACTGGTCAGGGGGCTTAGGAGAGACCCAGTACTTC,CASSYWSGGLGETQYF